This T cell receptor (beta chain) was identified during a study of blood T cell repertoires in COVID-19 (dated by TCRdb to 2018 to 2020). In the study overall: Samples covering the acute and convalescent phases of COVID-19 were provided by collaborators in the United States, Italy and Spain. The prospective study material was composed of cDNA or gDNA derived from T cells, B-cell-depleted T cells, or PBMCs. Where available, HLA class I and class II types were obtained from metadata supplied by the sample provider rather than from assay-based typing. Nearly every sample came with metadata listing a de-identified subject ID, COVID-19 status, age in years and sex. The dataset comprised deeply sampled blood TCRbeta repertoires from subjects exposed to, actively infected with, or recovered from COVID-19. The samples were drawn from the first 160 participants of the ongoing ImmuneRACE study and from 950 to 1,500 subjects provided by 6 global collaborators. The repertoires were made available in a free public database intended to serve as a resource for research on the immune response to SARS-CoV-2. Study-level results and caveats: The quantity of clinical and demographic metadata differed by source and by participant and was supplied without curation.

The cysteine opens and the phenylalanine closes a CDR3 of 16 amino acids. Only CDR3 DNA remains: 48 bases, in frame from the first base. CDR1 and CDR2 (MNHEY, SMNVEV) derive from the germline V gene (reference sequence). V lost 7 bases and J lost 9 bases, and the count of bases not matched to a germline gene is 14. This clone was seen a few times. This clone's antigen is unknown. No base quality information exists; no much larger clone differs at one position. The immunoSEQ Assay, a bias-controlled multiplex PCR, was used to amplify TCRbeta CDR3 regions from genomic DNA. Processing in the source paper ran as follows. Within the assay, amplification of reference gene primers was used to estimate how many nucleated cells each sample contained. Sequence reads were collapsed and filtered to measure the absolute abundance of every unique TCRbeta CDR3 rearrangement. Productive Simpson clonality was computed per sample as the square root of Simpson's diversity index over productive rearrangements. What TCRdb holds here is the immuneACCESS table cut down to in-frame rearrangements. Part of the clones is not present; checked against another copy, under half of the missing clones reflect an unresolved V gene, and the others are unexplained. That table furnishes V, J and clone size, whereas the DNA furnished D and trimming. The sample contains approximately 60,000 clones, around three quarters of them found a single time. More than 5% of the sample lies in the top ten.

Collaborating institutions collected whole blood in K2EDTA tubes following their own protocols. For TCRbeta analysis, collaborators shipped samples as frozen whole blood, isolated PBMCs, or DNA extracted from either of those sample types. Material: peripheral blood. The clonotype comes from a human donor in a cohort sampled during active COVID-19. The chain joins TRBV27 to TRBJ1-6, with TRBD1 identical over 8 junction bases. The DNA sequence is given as TGTGCCAGCACCCGTTCCGGGACAGGATCAGGTTCACCCCTCCACTTT. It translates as CASTRSGTGSGSPLHF.